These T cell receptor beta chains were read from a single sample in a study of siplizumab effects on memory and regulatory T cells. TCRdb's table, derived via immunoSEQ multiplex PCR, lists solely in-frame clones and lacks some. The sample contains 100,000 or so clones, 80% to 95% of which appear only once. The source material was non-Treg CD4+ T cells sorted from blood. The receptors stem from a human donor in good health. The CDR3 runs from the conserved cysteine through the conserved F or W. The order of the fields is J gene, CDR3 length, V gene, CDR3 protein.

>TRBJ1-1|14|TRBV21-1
CASSVGQGVTEAFF
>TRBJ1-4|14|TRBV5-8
CASSSTATNEKLFF
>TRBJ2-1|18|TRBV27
CASRSGRGAATAYNEQFF
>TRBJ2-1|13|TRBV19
CASKFIAGPEQFF
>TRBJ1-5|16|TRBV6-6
CASSYLGTRSNQPQHF
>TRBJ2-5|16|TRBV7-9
CASSHTSGMPRETQYF
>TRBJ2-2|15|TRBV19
CASSIDGHSTGELFF
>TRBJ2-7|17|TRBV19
CASSLTRTRDRGHEQYF
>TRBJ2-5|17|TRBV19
CASSIGTGTVLQETQYF
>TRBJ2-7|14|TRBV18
CASSPRDRSYEQYF
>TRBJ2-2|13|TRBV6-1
CASSEGFTGELFF
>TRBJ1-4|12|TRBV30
CAWTATNEKLFF
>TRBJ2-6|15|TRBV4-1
CASSQVSGRANVLTF
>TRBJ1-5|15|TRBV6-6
CATKPDRGRDQPQHF
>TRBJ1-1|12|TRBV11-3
CASSFGWTEAFF
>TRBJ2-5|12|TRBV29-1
CSVYGSEETQYF
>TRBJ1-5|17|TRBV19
CASSMELGQPHRQPQHF
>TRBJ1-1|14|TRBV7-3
CASSPGTMNTEAFF
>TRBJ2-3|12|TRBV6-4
CASSGPGDTQYF
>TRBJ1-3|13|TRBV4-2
CASSQDMGRSGLF
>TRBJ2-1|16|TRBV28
CASSPRTSGSYNEQFF
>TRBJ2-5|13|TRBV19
CASSRQGKETQYF
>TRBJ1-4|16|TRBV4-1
CASSQLRGTTNEKLFF
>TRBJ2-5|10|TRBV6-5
CASRKETQYF
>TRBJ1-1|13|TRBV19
CASRTGPGTEAFF
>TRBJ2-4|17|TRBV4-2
CASSQDPVQGGKNIQYF
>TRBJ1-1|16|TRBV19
CASSTEQGWGDTEAFF
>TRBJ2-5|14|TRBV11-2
CASSRDRYQETQYF
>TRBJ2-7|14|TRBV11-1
CASRRTGQVYEQYF
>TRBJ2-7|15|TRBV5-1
CASSLYDLAGVEQYF
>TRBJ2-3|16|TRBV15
CATSKTAGADTDTQYF
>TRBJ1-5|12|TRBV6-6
CASSYSYQPQHF
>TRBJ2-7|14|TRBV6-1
CASTLDMSIYEQYF
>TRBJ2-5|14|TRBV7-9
CASSLLGARETQYF
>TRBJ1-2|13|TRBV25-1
CASSEHAEGGYTF
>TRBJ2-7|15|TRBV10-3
CAISGRGIYSYEQYF
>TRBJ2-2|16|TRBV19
CASTSYLTSNTGELFF
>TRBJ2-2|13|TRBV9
CASSVVIPGELFF
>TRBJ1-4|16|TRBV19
CASTFRRARTNEKLFF
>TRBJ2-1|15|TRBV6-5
CASSSPGRGVHEQFF
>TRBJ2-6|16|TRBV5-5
CASSLGSSSGANVLTF
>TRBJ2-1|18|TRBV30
CAWVTNLSGRPFGGEQFF
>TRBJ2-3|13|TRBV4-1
CASSHPRTDTQYF
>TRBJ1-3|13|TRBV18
CASSPPGGNTIYF
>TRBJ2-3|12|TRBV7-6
CASSLWGDTQYF
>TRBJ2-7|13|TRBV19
CASSPRDSYEQYF
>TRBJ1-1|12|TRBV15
CATSRQHTEAFF
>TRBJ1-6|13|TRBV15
CATSRGVYSPLHF